The entry below describes one T cell receptor beta chain. Source study methods: Amplification from reference gene primers served as the basis for estimated nucleated cell counts. Some clones are missing from TCRdb's copy, which holds only in-frame ones; the method was immunoSEQ multiplex PCR. For V, J and clone size, that table is used; D and trimming come from the DNA. The table shows about 270,000 clones, with 90% occurring only once. The sample comes from a study of blood T cell repertoires in COVID-19. About the research overall: T cells, B-cell-depleted T cells, or PBMCs supplied cDNA or gDNA.

After removal of 6 bases from V and 4 bases from J, the junction contained 2 bases not matched to a gene. Germline values: CDR1 LNHDA, CDR2 SQIVND (reference sequence). The length of the CDR3 is 13 residues. Participant age was roughly 18 to 95 years, and participants resided in roughly 25 US areas. Clinical history as reported by participants underpinned cohort assignment. The sequenced material came from PBMCs or T cells enriched from blood (not recorded which). The chain carries TRBV19 and TRBJ2-5; 10 nucleotides match TRBD1. This clonotype originated in a woman aged 30 to 39 with acute COVID-19. As DNA, the CDR3 is TGTGCCAGTAGACGGACAGGGGGAGAGACCCAGTACTTC. This sequence encodes CASRRTGGETQYF.